The 6 T cell receptor beta chains below were found in one sample sequenced in a study of cytomegalovirus exposure and HLA in healthy donors. The PCR employed 60 Vbeta primers together with 13 Jbeta primers. TCRdb's copy holds only in-frame clones and misses some; the assay was immunoSEQ multiplex PCR. Counted here are over 120,000 clones, roughly three quarters occurring once; the ten biggest clones make up 2.5% to 3%. Material: PBMCs. The receptors were sampled from a female donor in good health and CMV-seronegative.

Only a few counts were recorded for this clone. The chain joins TRBV6-1 to TRBJ2-5; D perhaps matches TRBD1 (7 bases). Germline V gene lookup returns CDR1 MNHNS and CDR2 SASEGT. The length of the CDR3 is 14 residues. The V end was cut by 5 bases, the J end by 4 bases, with 14 bases between. In nucleotides, the CDR3 is TGTGCCAGCAGTTTGACGCAGGGGGGAGAGACCCAGTACTTC. This encodes CASSLTQGGETQYF.

The V and J genes are TRBV28 and TRBJ2-6, with 7 bases fitting TRBD1. The CDR3 consists of 19 residues. Germline V lookup: CDR1 MDHEN, CDR2 SYDVKM. The ends lost 6 bases at V and 0 bases at J; junction bases unmatched: 14. The CDR3 nucleotides read TGTGCCAGCAGGGGACAGATACAGAACTCAAACTCTGGGGCCAACGTCCTGACTTTC. Protein sequence: CASRGQIQNSNSGANVLTF.

V usage is TRBV13 and J usage is TRBJ2-7, with 12 bases identical to TRBD2. The CDR3 contains 17 residues. V lost 4 bases to trimming and J lost 0 bases; unmatched junction nucleotides: 7. CDR1 and CDR2 (germline): PRHDT, FYEKMQ (reference sequence). DNA for the CDR3: TGTGCCAGCAGCTCCCGGACTAGCGGGGTAAGCTCCTACGAGCAGTACTTC. It codes for CASSSRTSGVSSYEQYF. Using reference TRBV13 and TRBJ2-7 for the parts outside the CDR3, the full variable domain is AAGVIQSPRHLIKEKRETATLKCYPIPRHDTVYWYQQGPGQDPQFLISFYEKMQSDKGSIPDRFSAQQFSDYHSELNMSSLELGDSALYFCASSSRTSGVSSYEQYFGPGTRLTVT.

V gene TRBV19 combines with J gene TRBJ1-5; TRBD1 agrees at 11 bases. The CDR3 length is 13 residues. Germline V lookup: CDR1 LNHDA, CDR2 SQIVND (reference sequence). The J segment lost 8 bases and the V segment lost 6 bases, leaving 3 bases of the junction unmatched. The CDR3 loop reads CASSGQGAEPQHF. The CDR3 DNA reads as TGTGCCAGTAGCGGACAGGGGGCCGAGCCCCAGCATTTT.

The V and J genes are TRBV29-1 and TRBJ2-2; 15 bases agree with TRBD2. The junction had 12 bases not matched to a gene; V was cut back by 1 base and J by 0 bases. The CDR3 has 21 residues. CDR1 and CDR2 from the germline V gene are SQVTM and ANQGSEA. The CDR3 nucleotides read TGCAGCGTTGAAGCAATAACCGGGACTAGCGGGAGGTCCGCGAACACCGGGGAGCTGTTTTTT. This gives the protein CSVEAITGTSGRSANTGELFF.

The rearrangement uses TRBV5-4 and TRBJ2-7; the D gene is possibly TRBD1 (7 bases). The CDR3 sequence is 14 residues long. The ends were cut back, 4 bases at V and 1 base at J, with 12 bases in the middle. Germline V gene lookup returns CDR1 SGHNT and CDR2 YYREEE (reference sequence). The CDR3 region is CASSRETGSYEQYF. DNA for the CDR3: TGTGCCAGCAGCCGGGAGACAGGGTCCTACGAGCAGTACTTC.